What follows are 9 T cell receptor beta chains derived from one specimen sequenced in a study of regulatory T cells in long-lasting Graves disease. The time point here: persistent/refractory GD, antithyroid drugs over 5 years with positive TRAb. Following extraction of RNA from PBMCs, that RNA was used to make the TCR library. The authors built TCR beta libraries using iRepertoire HTBI primers and Arm-PCR of CDR3 regions. TCRdb redid the calling of the multiplex PCR reads with MiXCR, one entry per CDR3 protein. In the table there are almost 350,000 distinct CDR3 sequences, around 20% of which are singletons. Material: peripheral blood mononuclear cells (PBMCs), obtained when the disease was refractory, from a patient treated with antithyroid drugs. The receptor set was obtained from a female donor with Graves disease.

This clonotype was found many times. The V gene is TRBV2, the J gene TRBJ2-7; D is unresolved. The V end lost 6 bases, the J end lost 2 bases, and 14 bases lay between the germline ends. CDR1 is SNHLY and CDR2 is FYNNEI in the germline V gene. This CDR3 has 14 amino acids. The DNA for the CDR3 is TGTGCCAGCAGGTTCACCCAGCCCACCTACGAGCAGTACTTC. Its protein is CASRFTQPTYEQYF.

The genes are TRBV12-3 or TRBV12-4 and TRBJ2-1; the match to TRBD1 covers 7 bases. V dropped 6 bases and J dropped 12; count of bases not matched to a gene: 8. CDR3 length: 12 amino acids. CDR3 DNA sequence: TGTGCCAGCAGCCAAGGGGGCGTCGGGCAGTTCTTC. It codes for CASSQGGVGQFF.

The J gene is TRBJ2-7, the V gene TRBV7-9; TRBD2 agrees at 12 bases. The CDR3 is 19 amino acids. Losses at the gene ends were 2 bases for V and 3 bases for J; bases not matched to a gene: 14. The germline gives CDR1 SEHNR, CDR2 FQNEAQ (reference sequence). This CDR3 is CASSLKPTSGRWLFYEQYF. The CDR3 nucleotides read TGTGCCAGCAGCTTAAAGCCGACTAGCGGGAGATGGTTGTTCTACGAGCAGTACTTC.

This clonotype was seen ten or more times. This chain uses TRBV11-3 with TRBJ2-2; tentatively, D is TRBD1 or TRBD2 (5 bases each). The CDR3 consists of 14 residues. V lost 5 bases and J lost 4, with 11 bases in between. Germline V gives CDR1 SGHNT, CDR2 YENEEA. The CDR3 DNA sequence: TGTGCCAGCAGCATCTCCGGGGCCACCGGGGAGCTGTTTTTT. This sequence encodes CASSISGATGELFF.

The table lists this clonotype with a few counts. The rearrangement links TRBV24-1 to TRBJ2-2; D is possibly TRBD2 (6 bases). Per the germline V gene, CDR1 is KGHDR and CDR2 is SFDVKD. Trimming shortened V by 3 bases and J by 7 bases, and 11 bases separated the two germline ends. CDR3 size: 14 residues. In DNA, the CDR3 is TGTGCCACCAGTGATCTACTAGCTGGCGGGGAGCTGTTTTTT. Encoded protein: CATSDLLAGGELFF.

Remarks on this clonotype: Germline is not matched at one junction end, which may reflect a read error. The chain links TRBV7-9 to TRBJ1-4; D is uncertain. Germline V lookup: CDR1 SEHNR, CDR2 FQNEAQ (reference sequence). This CDR3 is built from 12 residues. As DNA, the CDR3 is TGTGCCAGCAGCTTTAACTATGAAAAACTGCTTTTT. Its protein is CASSFNYEKLLF.

This clonotype has only a few counts. The rearrangement joins TRBV10-3 to TRBJ1-1, with TRBD1 identical over 8 bases. Germline CDR1 ENHRY, CDR2 SYGVKD. This CDR3 is 17 amino acids long. V lost 6 bases to trimming and J lost 2 bases; unmatched junction nucleotides: 14. CDR3 coding DNA: TGTGCCATCAGGAGTGAACGGGACAGGACAATAAACACTGAAGCTTTCTTT. It encodes CAIRSERDRTINTEAFF.

The table lists this clonotype with many counts. The J gene is TRBJ2-7, the V gene TRBV6-5; unclear D gene. Germline CDR1 MNHEY, CDR2 SVGAGI. The CDR3 runs 14 residues. Trimming took off 2 bases at V and 2 bases at J, with 10 bases between the two ends. The CDR3 nucleotides read TGTGCCAGCAGTTACGGCCAGCGAACCTACGAGCAGTACTTC. Amino acids: CASSYGQRTYEQYF.

This clonotype was found many times. The V and J genes are TRBV28 and TRBJ1-5; D ambiguous. The CDR3 spans 12 residues. CDR1 and CDR2 from the germline V gene are MDHEN and SYDVKM. V lost 2 bases, J lost 5 bases, and 4 bases lay in between. The CDR3 protein is CASSLIDQPQHF. CDR3 nucleotides: TGTGCCAGCAGTTTAATCGATCAGCCCCAGCATTTT.